This T cell receptor beta chain was observed in a study of T cell changes during pregnancy in multiple sclerosis. Profiling relied on immunoSEQ multiplex PCR, and the TCRdb table lists in-frame clones only, not all of them. The data contain tens of thousands of clones, about 93% of them singletons. This receptor was identified in a female donor in good health, enrolled as a control in a pregnancy study. Sample: peripheral blood, taken in the second trimester of pregnancy.

The CDR3 reads CASSLGVSAFRSEQFF. The CDR3 DNA is TGCGCCAGCAGCTTGGGGGTTAGCGCCTTTCGGAGTGAGCAGTTCTTC. V gene TRBV5-1 combines with J gene TRBJ2-1; D perhaps matches TRBD2 (5 bases). Germline-derived CDR1 and CDR2 are SGHRS and YFSETQ. The length of the CDR3 is 16 residues. Trimming removed 0 bases from V and 9 bases from J, with 19 bases in between.